This entry describes one T cell receptor beta chain. The CDR3 sequence is 13 residues long. V was pared by 4 bases and J by 4 bases, with 2 bases of the junction left unmatched. CDR1 is LGHDT, CDR2 YNNKEL, per germline (reference sequence). The record originates from a study of blood T cell repertoires in COVID-19. Authors' processing steps: Nucleated cell counts were estimated from reference gene primer amplification. Data came from immunoSEQ multiplex PCR; TCRdb stores just in-frame clones and leaves some out. From that table come the V and J calls and clone size; the DNA was used to work out D and trimming. This sample has more than 95,000 clones; 84% occur once, and the top ten carry roughly 13%.

The source of this sequence is a human donor in a cohort sampled during active or convalescent COVID-19. The sample comprised peripheral blood. V and J are TRBV3-1 (or the pseudogene TRBV3-2) and TRBJ1-2, with 8 bases identical to TRBD1. The CDR3: CASSRTGLYGYTF. CDR3 bases: TGTGCCAGCAGCCGGACAGGGCTCTATGGCTACACCTTC.